The next 27 T cell receptor beta chains were all read from a single sample in a study of cytomegalovirus exposure and HLA in healthy donors. Primers included in the PCR were 60 Vbeta and 13 Jbeta primers. Generated by immunoSEQ multiplex PCR, the TCRdb table keeps only in-frame clones and is missing some. Of around 140,000 clones listed, approximately 70% are singletons. The sample consisted of PBMCs. The receptor set was obtained from a woman in her late teens or twenties in good health and CMV-seronegative.

This chain connects TRBV7-9 to TRBJ2-5; 7 nucleotides agree with TRBD1. V gave up 2 bases and J gave up 3 bases; unmatched junction bases: 6. CDR3 size: 15 residues. Germline lookup yields CDR1 SEHNR and CDR2 FQNEAQ (reference sequence). CDR3 DNA sequence: TGTGCCAGCAGCTTAAAGACAGGGTCGGAAGAGACCCAGTACTTC. Its protein product is CASSLKTGSEETQYF.

To note about this clone: Distinct nucleotide sequences in the sample also encode this CDR3. The chain combines TRBV4-3 with TRBJ1-3; TRBD1 aligns across 9 bases. CDR1 and CDR2 (germline): LGHNA, YSLEER. J lost 2 bases, V lost 2 bases, and 4 bases had no gene match. The CDR3 has 16 amino acids. The CDR3 protein is CASSQLDRGPGNTIYF. The CDR3 DNA reads as TGCGCCAGCAGCCAACTGGACAGGGGACCTGGAAACACCATATATTTT.

The V and J genes are TRBV10-3 and TRBJ1-2; TRBD1 might be the D (5 bases). This CDR3 contains 15 residues. V lost 3 bases to trimming and J lost 7 bases, with 18 bases between them. Per germline, CDR1 ENHRY and CDR2 SYGVKD. The CDR3 DNA reads as TGTGCCATCAGTGACGGGGAGGGGTTTCGTGGTGGCTACACCTTC. Translation gives CAISDGEGFRGGYTF.

The J gene is TRBJ2-7, the V gene TRBV27; TRBD1 aligns across 9 bases. Germline lookup yields CDR1 MNHEY and CDR2 SMNVEV (reference sequence). This CDR3 is 14 amino acids long. The ends lost 4 bases at V and 7 bases at J; junction bases unmatched: 8. The CDR3 spells CASSSRDRVWEQYV. The CDR3 DNA sequence: TGTGCCAGCAGTTCACGGGACAGGGTATGGGAGCAGTACGTC.

Only a few counts were recorded for this clone. V and J are TRBV7-8 and TRBJ1-2; 7 nucleotides agree with TRBD1. Germline V gene sequence: CDR1 SGHVS, CDR2 FQNEAQ. The ends lost 0 bases at V and 8 bases at J; junction bases unmatched: 6. The CDR3 runs 14 residues. Written as DNA, the CDR3 is TGTGCCAGCAGCTTAGCGCAGGGGGAAGGGGGCTACACCTTC. Translating gives CASSLAQGEGGYTF.

The CDR3 nucleotides read TGTGCCAGCAGCTACGGGGGACTAGCGGGAGGTACAGATACGCAGTATTTT. This encodes CASSYGGLAGGTDTQYF. The gene calls are TRBV5-6 and TRBJ2-3; TRBD2 matches 15 bases. This CDR3 region has 17 residues. CDR1 and CDR2 from the germline V gene are SGHDT and YYEEEE. The V gene end was trimmed by 3 bases and the J gene end by 3 bases; junction bases not matched to a gene: 5.

The rearrangement uses TRBV5-4 and TRBJ2-5; a possible D gene is TRBD2 (6 bases). CDR1 and CDR2 (germline): SGHNT, YYREEE (reference sequence). The CDR3 totals 15 residues. V shed 2 bases and J shed 5 bases, with 16 bases lying between them. CDR3 protein: CASSFGGSRWETQYF. The CDR3 coding sequence is TGTGCCAGCAGCTTCGGAGGGTCAAGATGGGAGACCCAGTACTTC. Full variable domain (outside the CDR3, taken from reference TRBV5-4 and TRBJ2-5): ETGVTQSPTHLIKTRGQQVTLRCSSQSGHNTVSWYQQALGQGPQFIFQYYREEENGRGNFPPRFSGLQFPNYSSELNVNALELDDSALYLCASSFGGSRWETQYFGPGTRLLVL.

The chain has TRBV6-6 and TRBJ2-2, with D possibly matching TRBD2 (6 bases). Germline V CDR1 and CDR2: MNHNY, SVGAGI (reference sequence). CDR3 length equals 14 residues. Trimming removed 8 bases at V and 11 bases at J, with 21 bases between. The CDR3 reads CASGGETNRGELFF. The CDR3 region has the DNA TGTGCCAGCGGCGGGGAAACAAACCGGGGAGAGCTGTTTTTT.

This chain connects TRBV29-1 to TRBJ1-1; no clear D gene. V was pared by 6 bases and J by 1 base, with 6 bases between. CDR1 SQVTM and CDR2 ANQGSEA come from the germline V gene. CDR3 size: 11 residues. The CDR3 region has the DNA TGCAGCGTACAAGAGAACACTGAAGCTTTCTTT. Translation: CSVQENTEAFF.

This rearrangement joins TRBV19 to TRBJ1-6; D may be TRBD1 (5 bases). Trimming removed 2 bases at V and 9 bases at J, with 11 bases between. CDR3 length equals 14 residues. Germline V lookup: CDR1 LNHDA, CDR2 SQIVND (reference sequence). In nucleotides, the CDR3 is TGTGCCAGTAGTATAATCCAGGGTGGTTCACCCCTCCACTTT. This gives the protein CASSIIQGGSPLHF.

V gene TRBV5-1 combines with J gene TRBJ2-7; perhaps TRBD1 as D (7 bases). Germline CDR1 SGHRS, CDR2 YFSETQ. The CDR3 sequence is 15 residues long. Trimming took off 4 bases at V and 0 bases at J, with 14 bases between the two ends. CDR3 region: CASSPSGGSSYEQYV. For the CDR3, the DNA is TGCGCCAGCAGCCCCTCAGGGGGGAGCTCCTACGAGCAGTACGTC.

This clone has a count of ten or more. This sequence joins TRBV6-4 and TRBJ2-3, with 11 nucleotides matching TRBD2. Germline CDR1 reads MRHNA; CDR2 reads SNTAGT. The CDR3 sequence is 15 residues long. With 2 bases clipped from V and 5 bases from J, the junction kept 3 bases outside the gene matches. The CDR3 protein is CASSDTSGSGDTQYF. CDR3 coding DNA: TGTGCCAGCAGTGACACTAGCGGGAGTGGAGATACGCAGTATTTT.

The rearrangement joins TRBV29-1 to TRBJ2-3; 7 bases map to TRBD1. The CDR3 length is 15 residues. V dropped 6 bases and J dropped 3; count of bases not matched to a gene: 12. Germline V CDR1 and CDR2: SQVTM, ANQGSEA. In DNA, the CDR3 is TGCAGCGTCGGCCACTGGGGACAGCAAACAGATACGCAGTATTTT. This sequence encodes CSVGHWGQQTDTQYF.

J is TRBJ1-6 and V is TRBV27; a possible D gene is TRBD1 (5 bases). V was cut by 8 bases and J by 7 bases, with 15 bases left in between. The V gene's germline CDR1 is MNHEY and CDR2 SMNVEV (reference sequence). The CDR3 covers 14 residues. The CDR3 sequence is CASLSSRGNSPLHF. CDR3 sequence (DNA): TGTGCCAGCTTATCAAGTCGGGGGAATTCACCCCTCCACTTT.

The J gene is TRBJ2-3, the V gene TRBV30; TRBD2 might be the D (6 bases). Trimming left V 2 bases short and J 4 bases short, with 10 bases between. This CDR3 has 13 amino acids. Germline V CDR1 and CDR2: GTSNPN, SVGIG (reference sequence). The DNA of the CDR3 is TGTGCCTGGAGTAGACTAGTCGCAGATACGCAGTATTTT. The encoded protein is CAWSRLVADTQYF.

The chain combines TRBV15 with TRBJ2-3; 8 bases map to TRBD2. The length of the CDR3 is 16 residues. Losses at the gene ends were 1 base for V and 6 bases for J; bases not matched to a gene: 9. CDR1 and CDR2 (germline): LNHNV, YYDKDF (reference sequence). The CDR3 DNA is TGTGCCACCAGCAGAGCTAGAAGCGGGAGTGCGGATACGCAGTATTTT. Protein: CATSRARSGSADTQYF.

CDR3 region: CASSQTGSGTSYTF. CDR3 nucleotides: TGTGCCAGCAGTCAGACAGGGAGCGGAACGAGCTACACCTTC. The chain couples TRBV5-4 to TRBJ1-2; 7 bases align to TRBD1. Looked up from germline, CDR1 is SGHNT and CDR2 is YYREEE (reference sequence). The junction had 13 bases not matched to a gene; V was cut back by 5 bases and J by 9 bases. The CDR3 runs 14 residues.

The genes are TRBV28 and TRBJ1-3; tentative D call: TRBD1 (5 bases). This CDR3 spans 14 amino acids. Between the trimmed V and J ends, which lost 2 bases and 4 bases, there was a span of 9 bases. Per germline, CDR1 MDHEN and CDR2 SYDVKM. The CDR3 bases are TGTGCCAGCAGTTTACCGGGGGTCGGAAACACCATATATTTT. This codes for CASSLPGVGNTIYF.

The chain is built from TRBV7-3 and TRBJ2-3; the match to TRBD2 covers 9 bases. The germline CDR1 and CDR2 sequences are SGHTA and FQGTGA. This CDR3 contains 14 residues. The V and J ends lost 7 bases and 5 bases, in that order; junction bases with no gene match: 7. This chain's CDR3 is CASTSGDLRDTQYF. The CDR3 DNA reads TGTGCCAGCACTAGCGGGGATCTAAGAGATACGCAGTATTTT. Full variable domain (missing parts from reference TRBV7-3 and TRBJ2-3): GAGVSQTPSNKVTEKGKYVELRCDPISGHTALYWYRQSLGQGPEFLIYFQGTGAADDSGLPNDRFFAVRPEGSVSTLKIQRTERGDSAVYLCASTSGDLRDTQYFGPGTRLTVL.

Comment on this clone: Likely a read error: the CDR3 ends without its conserved phenylalanine or tryptophan. This chain links TRBV9 with TRBJ2-7; 8 bases match TRBD1. The CDR3 is 15 residues long. Germline CDR1 SGDLS, CDR2 YYNGEE. Trimming cost V 5 bases and J 2 bases; bases outside gene matches: 9. The CDR3 spells CASSATGGLPYEQYL. CDR3 DNA: TGTGCCAGCAGTGCCACAGGGGGTCTTCCCTACGAGCAGTACCTC.

The V call is TRBV7-9, the J call TRBJ1-4, with 8 nucleotides matching TRBD1. J lost 7 bases, V lost 2 bases, and 3 bases had no gene match. The CDR3 consists of 14 residues. Germline CDR1 SEHNR, CDR2 FQNEAQ (reference sequence). CDR3 loop: CASSLITGGEKLFF. The CDR3 DNA reads as TGTGCCAGCAGCTTAATTACAGGGGGTGAAAAACTGTTTTTT.

This clone was found a few times. The chain employs TRBV11-3 and TRBJ2-3; TRBD2 aligns across 14 bases. The CDR3 contains 18 residues. CDR1 is SGHNT, CDR2 YENEEA, per germline. V dropped 3 bases and J dropped 5; count of bases not matched to a gene: 10. CDR3 in amino acids: CASSFMPGLAGAEDTQYF. Here the CDR3 DNA reads TGTGCCAGCAGCTTCATGCCGGGACTAGCGGGAGCGGAAGATACGCAGTATTTT.

This clone was seen just once. CDR3 in DNA: TGTGCCATCAGGGATACCGAGGGGGCAGACTCTGGAAACACCATATATTTT. Translated: CAIRDTEGADSGNTIYF. This chain connects TRBV10-3 to TRBJ1-3, with 7 bases identical to TRBD1. V was clipped by 6 bases and J by 0 bases; unmatched bases: 11. This CDR3 spans 17 amino acids. In germline, CDR1 is ENHRY, CDR2 SYGVKD.

The CDR3 is CASSKTGYEQYF. The DNA of the CDR3 is TGTGCCAGCAGCAAGACAGGGTACGAGCAGTACTTC. The rearrangement uses TRBV5-6 and TRBJ2-7; 7 nucleotides agree with TRBD1. This CDR3 is built from 12 residues. J was trimmed by 4 bases and V by 4 bases; bases with no gene match: 2. Germline CDR1 reads SGHDT; CDR2 reads YYEEEE.

The V and J genes are TRBV9 and TRBJ1-3; D is undetermined. The CDR3 runs 16 residues. CDR1 is SGDLS, CDR2 YYNGEE, per germline. The germline V and J ends were trimmed by 0 bases and 0 bases, with 10 bases remaining between them. CDR3 protein: CASSVDGRVSGNTIYF. Here the CDR3 DNA reads TGTGCCAGCAGCGTAGATGGGAGAGTCTCTGGAAACACCATATATTTT.

This clone appeared a single time. The chain has TRBV7-9 and TRBJ1-4; no firm D call. V was trimmed by 5 bases and J by 4 bases, leaving 14 bases between them. Germline V gives CDR1 SEHNR, CDR2 FQNEAQ (reference sequence). The CDR3 has 15 amino acids. CDR3 residues: CASSPNTGYNEKLFF. CDR3 DNA: TGTGCCAGCAGCCCTAATACGGGGTATAATGAAAAACTGTTTTTT.

The chain joins TRBV11-3 to TRBJ1-6; 7 positions match TRBD1. J gave up 14 bases and V 4 bases, and 14 bases lay outside the gene matches. Germline V lookup: CDR1 SGHNT, CDR2 YENEEA. This CDR3 is 15 amino acids long. Written as DNA, the CDR3 is TGTGCCAGCAGCTCCGACAGGGCTGGCCTCTTATCCCTCCACTTT. Amino acids: CASSSDRAGLLSLHF.